These 18 T cell receptor beta chains share one sample of origin, sequenced in a study of neurological immune-mediated disorders (dated by TCRdb to about 2019). The library was produced with 5' RACE. TCRdb records Illumina HiSeq 2500 as the sequencer. The public reads were quality trimmed at Q25 with fastp and then assembled into clones with MiXCR by TCRdb, keeping productive beta chains. Each entry merges the rows of one CDR3 protein and shows their most common DNA and genes. This sample holds 25,000 to 35,000 distinct CDR3 sequences; approximately 15% were observed only once. The top ten hold 27% of the sample. Sequenced input: PBMCs. Every receptor here comes from a man between 65 and 85 years old in good health.

In DNA, the CDR3 is TGCAGTGCTAGAGATCGGGCCAGGGGGTCCTACAATGAGCAGTATTTT. This codes for CSARDRARGSYNEQYF. The chain joins TRBV20-1 to TRBJ2-3, with 7 positions matching TRBD1. CDR1 and CDR2 from the germline V gene are DFQATT and SNEGSKA (reference sequence). This CDR3 spans 16 amino acids. The J segment lost 11 bases and the V segment lost 0 bases, leaving 17 bases of the junction unmatched.

This rearrangement joins TRBV7-2 to TRBJ1-1; no reliable D call. This CDR3 has 14 residues. V lost 4 bases, J lost 1 base, and 10 bases lay in between. CDR1 is SGHTA, CDR2 FQGNSA, per germline. The CDR3 nucleotides read TGTGCCAGCAGCTCGCTGGCTGGGAACACTGAAGCTTTCTTT. As protein: CASSSLAGNTEAFF.

Many counts were recorded for this clonotype. V usage is TRBV10-3 and J usage is TRBJ2-3; no clear D gene. V lost 0 bases, J lost 4 bases, and 2 bases lay in between. The CDR3 sequence is 12 residues long. Germline lookup yields CDR1 ENHRY and CDR2 SYGVKD. The CDR3 spells CAISESADTQYF. DNA of the CDR3: TGTGCCATCAGTGAGTCGGCAGATACGCAGTATTTT.

Concerning this clonotype: A much larger clone lies one base from this, so it may be a read error. In DNA, the CDR3 is TGCAGTGCTAGAGCTCCCGGGACAGGGGACAGAGCTTTCTTT. This encodes CSARAPGTGDRAFF. The J gene is TRBJ1-1, the V gene TRBV20-1; 10 bases fit TRBD1. After removal of 1 base from V and 10 bases from J, the junction contained 9 bases not matched to a gene. The CDR3 covers 14 residues. Germline V gives CDR1 DFQATT, CDR2 SNEGSKA (reference sequence).

This clonotype was found many times. V and J are TRBV7-2 and TRBJ2-1, with TRBD1 as a possible D gene (6 bases). Germline V lookup: CDR1 SGHTA, CDR2 FQGNSA. V dropped 5 bases and J dropped 4 bases, with 12 bases sitting between them. This CDR3 is 14 amino acids long. The CDR3 DNA reads TGTGCCAGCAGCGGCGGACAGAAATACAATGAGCAGTTCTTC. Amino acids: CASSGGQKYNEQFF.

The chain uses TRBV12-3 or TRBV12-4 and TRBJ1-1; D perhaps matches TRBD1 (5 bases). The CDR3 loop spans 14 amino acids. The ends were cut back, 5 bases at V and 5 bases at J, with 15 bases in the middle. DNA of the CDR3: TGTGCCAGCAGTATGCTAGGGGCTGGGACTGAAGCTTTCTTT. Translated, it gives CASSMLGAGTEAFF.

J is TRBJ2-1 and V is TRBV4-2; D unclear. V gave up 1 base and J gave up 6 bases, with 10 bases separating them. Germline-derived CDR1 and CDR2 are LGHNA and YNFKEQ. This CDR3 region has 14 residues. CDR3 bases: TGTGCCAGCAGCCAAGTGGCAGTCAGCAATGAGCAGTTCTTC. Protein: CASSQVAVSNEQFF.

Many counts were recorded for this clonotype. J is TRBJ2-3 and V is TRBV29-1; TRBD2 might be the D (5 bases). The germline gives CDR1 SQVTM, CDR2 ANQGSEA. V lost 8 bases to trimming and J lost 4 bases, with 22 bases between them. The CDR3 runs to 15 residues. The DNA for the CDR3 is TGCAGCCACCCTCGAGCAGGCGGGTTCGCAGATACGCAGTATTTT. It yields the protein CSHPRAGGFADTQYF.

This clonotype showed up many times. V and J are TRBV11-2 and TRBJ2-7; tentatively, D is TRBD1 (5 bases). The CDR3 is 16 residues long. Germline CDR1 reads SGHAT; CDR2 reads FQNNGV. Trimming removed 0 bases from V and 7 bases from J, with 19 bases in between. The CDR3 DNA follows: TGTGCCAGCAGCTTAGATCTCAGCACGGCAGGGTATGAGCAGTACTTC. Protein sequence: CASSLDLSTAGYEQYF.

In its sample, this clonotype was seen many times. This chain joins TRBV5-1 and TRBJ1-6; TRBD1 agrees at 8 bases. The CDR3 spans 14 residues. CDR1 is SGHRS and CDR2 is YFSETQ in the germline V gene. The trim removed 4 bases at V and 8 bases at J, leaving 5 bases unmatched. The DNA for the CDR3 is TGCGCCAGCAGCCCCGGACAGGGTGATTCACCCCTCCACTTT. Translating gives CASSPGQGDSPLHF.

CDR3 loop: CSARRTGVTSAFSYEQYF. As DNA, the CDR3 is TGCAGTGCTAGACGGACAGGGGTAACTAGCGCATTCTCCTACGAGCAGTACTTC. The chain couples TRBV20-1 to TRBJ2-7, with 9 bases lining up with TRBD1. The junction had 14 bases not matched to a gene; V was cut back by 2 bases and J by 0 bases. Germline assignment: CDR1 DFQATT and CDR2 SNEGSKA (reference sequence). The CDR3 sequence is 18 residues long.

The rearrangement joins TRBV4-2 to TRBJ2-3; a weak D match, TRBD1 (6 bases). CDR1 is LGHNA, CDR2 YNFKEQ, per germline. The ends were cut back, 2 bases at V and 6 bases at J, with 15 bases in the middle. This CDR3 spans 15 amino acids. The CDR3, as DNA: TGTGCCAGCAGCCAAAATATGGGGGCGCGGGATACGCAGTATTTT. Protein sequence: CASSQNMGARDTQYF.

The sample holds many counts of this clonotype. In DNA, the CDR3 is TGTGCCAGCAGCTTCCAGGGGGCGGCTGGCTACACCTTC. This translates into CASSFQGAAGYTF. The rearrangement uses TRBV7-2 and TRBJ1-2; 8 positions agree with TRBD1. The CDR3 extends over 13 amino acids. Germline V CDR1 and CDR2: SGHTA, FQGNSA. V lost 3 bases to trimming and J lost 7 bases; unmatched junction nucleotides: 4.

This clonotype was seen ten or more times. The chain employs TRBV6-2 or TRBV6-3 and TRBJ2-7, with D maybe TRBD2 (5 bases). The length of the CDR3 is 13 residues. The V end lost 8 bases, the J end lost 7 bases, and 18 bases lay between the germline ends. In germline, CDR1 is MNHEY, CDR2 SVGEGT. Written as DNA, the CDR3 is TGTGCCAGCCAGGACCCAAAACGGGGAGAGCAGTACTTC. This encodes CASQDPKRGEQYF.

This clonotype was detected ten times or more. The chain carries TRBV24-1 and TRBJ1-2; D remains unclear. This CDR3 is 13 amino acids long. Germline V lookup: CDR1 KGHDR, CDR2 SFDVKD. Trimming took 8 bases from V and 7 from J, leaving 16 bases between them. In DNA form, the CDR3 reads TGTGCCACCAACGGAGGTCGGGGTTCTGGCTACACCTTC. Its protein is CATNGGRGSGYTF.

This clonotype was seen ten or more times. The chain employs TRBV27 and TRBJ2-1; D perhaps matches TRBD1 (6 bases). Looked up from germline, CDR1 is MNHEY and CDR2 is SMNVEV (reference sequence). The germline V and J ends were trimmed by 4 bases and 3 bases, with 19 bases remaining between them. The length of the CDR3 is 17 residues. In nucleotides, the CDR3 is TGTGCCAGCAGTTCAGGGGCCGGAAGCGGCATCTACAATGAGCAGTTCTTC. This codes for CASSSGAGSGIYNEQFF.

This clonotype was seen at least ten times. J is TRBJ2-3 and V is TRBV19, with TRBD2 identical over 9 bases. The germline V gene encodes CDR1 LNHDA and CDR2 SQIVND (reference sequence). This CDR3 region has 16 residues. The V gene end was trimmed by 6 bases and the J gene end by 2 bases; junction bases not matched to a gene: 9. The CDR3 DNA sequence: TGTGCCAGTAGCCGAGCGGGGGGCCGGACCACAGATACGCAGTATTTT. Translating it yields CASSRAGGRTTDTQYF.

CDR3 nucleotide sequence: TGCGCCAGCAGCTGGGCAGGGGACCGAACCGGGGAGCTGTTTTTT. It codes for CASSWAGDRTGELFF. The chain recombines TRBV5-1 with TRBJ2-2; TRBD1 is a possible D gene (6 bases). Trimming left V 3 bases short and J 5 bases short, with 14 bases between. CDR3 size: 15 residues. CDR1 and CDR2 from the germline V gene are SGHRS and YFSETQ.